The rows below give T cell receptor beta chains drawn from one sample of a study of beta chain features in type 1 diabetes. Libraries were prepared by immunoSEQ multiplex PCR; TCRdb keeps only in-frame clonotypes and omits some of them. The sample carries hundreds of thousands of clones, roughly a sixth recorded once. The specimen sequenced was naive CD4+ T cells from blood. Receptors were obtained from a man aged 18 to 30 in good health. CDR3s include the opening cysteine and the closing phenylalanine or tryptophan. The D gene is left open where the match is weak. The size entry is marked missing in some rows and otherwise reads once, few, many or a size class.

D gene	clone size	V gene	J gene	CDR3 DNA	CDR3 protein
NA	NA	TRBV2	TRBJ2-7	TGTGCCAGCAGGCCACAGGGCTACGAGCAGTACTTC	CASRPQGYEQYF
NA	NA	TRBV2	TRBJ1-1	TGTGCCAGCGGGACACGGGGCACTGAAGCTTTCTTT	CASGTRGTEAFF
NA	NA	TRBV7-2	TRBJ2-1	TGTGCCAGCAGCCCCTCGGGCGGGGCTTCTTCCTACAATGAGCAGTTCTTC	CASSPSGGASSYNEQFF
NA	few	TRBV4-1	TRBJ1-4	TGCGCCAGCAGCCAAGATAGCCGGAAAACTAATGAAAAACTGTTTTTT	CASSQDSRKTNEKLFF
TRBD1	few	TRBV18	TRBJ1-1	TGTGCCAGCTCAGAGGGACAGGGCACTGAAGCTTTCTTT	CASSEGQGTEAFF
NA	few	TRBV4-2	TRBJ2-3	TGTGCCAGCAGCCAAGACAACGTTGGAACAGATACGCAGTATTTT	CASSQDNVGTDTQYF
TRBD1	NA	TRBV6-5	TRBJ1-5	TGTGCCAGCAGTGCCACAGGGGTGAGCAATCAGCCCCAGCATTTT	CASSATGVSNQPQHF
NA	NA	TRBV15	TRBJ2-1	TGTGCCACCAGCAGAGATGTAGCCAGGGCCTACAATGAGCAGTTCTTC	CATSRDVARAYNEQFF
NA	NA	TRBV2	TRBJ1-6	TGTGCCAGCAGTGGGGGACCACCCCTCCACTTT	CASSGGPPLHF
TRBD2	few	TRBV7-9	TRBJ2-7	TGTGCCAGCAGCCCAAGGACTAGCGGAACCTACGAGCAGTACTTC	CASSPRTSGTYEQYF
TRBD2	NA	TRBV6-1	TRBJ2-3	TGTGCCAGCAGTACTAGCGGGAGGATTGATACGCAGTATTTT	CASSTSGRIDTQYF
TRBD1	NA	TRBV4-2	TRBJ2-5	TGTGCCAGCAGCCGGGGGGACAGGGGTGAAGAGACCCAGTACTTC	CASSRGDRGEETQYF
TRBD1	few	TRBV9	TRBJ1-2	TGTGCCAGCAGCGTAGCGGCGACAGGGGCTAACTATGGCTACACCTTC	CASSVAATGANYGYTF
NA	few	TRBV7-2	TRBJ2-7	TGTGCCAGCAGCTTAGTTCAGGGGAGCTACGAGCAGTACTTC	CASSLVQGSYEQYF
TRBD1	NA	TRBV19	TRBJ2-2	TGTGCCAGTAGGTTGACAGGGTCCACCGGGGAGCTGTTTTTT	CASRLTGSTGELFF
NA	NA	TRBV2	TRBJ2-3	TGTGCCAGCAGTGTTTTCAGGGCCAGCACAGATACGCAGTATTTT	CASSVFRASTDTQYF
NA	few	TRBV7-9	TRBJ1-2	TGTGCCAGCACCCGGGCCGGGGAAAGCTATGGCTACACCTTC	CASTRAGESYGYTF
NA	few	TRBV7-6	TRBJ2-4	TGTGCCAGCAGCCCCGGTGTTGACATTCAGTACTTC	CASSPGVDIQYF
TRBD2	NA	TRBV25-1	TRBJ2-7	TGTGCCAGCAGTGGAGCGGGGGCTTACGAGCAGTACTTC	CASSGAGAYEQYF
NA	few	TRBV25-1	TRBJ1-1	TGTGCCAGCAGTGAACCCCCCTTCACTGAAGCTTTCTTT	CASSEPPFTEAFF
NA	few	TRBV7-9	TRBJ2-7	TGTGCCAGCAGCTTAGCGAGAGCCTACGAGCAGTACTTC	CASSLARAYEQYF
TRBD1	few	TRBV7-9	TRBJ1-1	TGTGCCAGCAGCTTACGACAGGGGGGGAACACTGAAGCTTTCTTT	CASSLRQGGNTEAFF
TRBD1	few	TRBV7-9	TRBJ2-5	TGTGCCAGCAGCTTAACAGGGGTCCTTAAGGAGACCCAGTACTTC	CASSLTGVLKETQYF
NA	NA	TRBV4-3	TRBJ2-7	TGCGCCAGCAGCCCGGGCGGCGATCCCTACGAGCAGTACTTC	CASSPGGDPYEQYF
NA	few	TRBV18	TRBJ2-3	TGTGCCAGCTCACCAAATAGCTGGGGCACAGATACGCAGTATTTT	CASSPNSWGTDTQYF
TRBD1	few	TRBV4-2	TRBJ2-7	TGTGCCAGCAGCCAAGATGTGGGGACAGGGTTTGGCGAGCAGTACTTC	CASSQDVGTGFGEQYF